Sequencing of this T cell receptor (beta chain) was carried out in a study of T-cell memory formation after mild COVID-19. Study-level points and caveats: Contracting clones from day 15 to 85 had balanced CD4/CD8; later expanders favoured CD4+. Contracting CD4+ clones lay largely in CM and EM, with CD8+ ones residing in EMRA.

With respect to this clonotype: Its target is not known. Germline and junction disagree at one end, which may indicate a read error.

Constant-segment primers and 5'RACE yielded cDNA libraries for TCR alpha and TCR beta, each carrying sample barcodes and UMIs. TCRdb re-called the 5' RACE reads through MiXCR, storing one row per CDR3 protein. The sample shows roughly 240,000 distinct CDR3 sequences, roughly 14% of them seen only once. CDR3 length equals 13 residues. Germline CDR1 and CDR2: MRHNA and SNTAGT. The TCR sequence derives from an adult woman who had mild COVID-19 (a few samples of this study predate the infection). Cell type and time point are not known. This sequence joins TRBV6-4 and TRBJ1-1, with 7 positions matching TRBD1. The sample was PBMCs or a T cell subset sorted from them (not recorded which). Here the CDR3 reads CASIDRALSEAFF. CDR3 DNA sequence: TGTGCCAGCATTGACAGGGCCCTGAGTGAAGCCTTCTTT.